The present T cell receptor beta chain was sequenced within a study of shared clonotypes between healthy human individuals. This table comes from immunoSEQ multiplex PCR, and its TCRdb copy is limited to in-frame clones, with some not included. The profile shows about 450,000 clones, roughly 80% of them singletons. Details on this clone: No antigen is known for it.

Germline V gene data show CDR1 as MDHEN and CDR2 as SYDVKM. The CDR3 length is 16 residues. V was clipped by 2 bases and J by 2 bases, with 12 bases between them. Points from the study as a whole: The genetic and exposure-history diversity represented was limited by few donors.

The sequencing input was PBMCs. The sequence derives from a woman aged 40 to 50 in good health. Some clones in this sample may be carry-over from other donors' samples. The chain combines TRBV28 with TRBJ2-2; no definite D call. The CDR3 DNA reads as TGTGCCAGCAGTTTACGACGGCAGCCTAACACCGGGGAGCTGTTTTTT. Translated: CASSLRRQPNTGELFF.